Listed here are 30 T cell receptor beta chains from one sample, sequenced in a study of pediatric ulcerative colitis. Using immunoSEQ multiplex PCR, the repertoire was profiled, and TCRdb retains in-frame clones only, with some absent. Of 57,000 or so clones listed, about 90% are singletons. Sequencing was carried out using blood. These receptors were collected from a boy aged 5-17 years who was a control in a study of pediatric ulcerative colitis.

The CDR3 DNA is TGTGCCAGTAGTATTCCGCCCTTTAACACCGGGGAGCTGTTTTTT. Its protein product is CASSIPPFNTGELFF. The rearrangement uses TRBV19 and TRBJ2-2; D is uncertain. Germline V gene sequence: CDR1 LNHDA, CDR2 SQIVND (reference sequence). The V end lost 3 bases, the J end lost 2 bases, and 10 bases lay between the germline ends. The CDR3 loop spans 15 amino acids.

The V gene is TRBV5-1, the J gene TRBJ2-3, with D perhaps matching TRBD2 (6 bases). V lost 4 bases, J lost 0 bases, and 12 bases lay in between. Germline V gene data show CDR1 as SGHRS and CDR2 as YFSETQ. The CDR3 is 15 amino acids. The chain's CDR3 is CASSPEGLSTDTQYF. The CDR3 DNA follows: TGCGCCAGCAGCCCGGAGGGACTTAGCACAGATACGCAGTATTTT.

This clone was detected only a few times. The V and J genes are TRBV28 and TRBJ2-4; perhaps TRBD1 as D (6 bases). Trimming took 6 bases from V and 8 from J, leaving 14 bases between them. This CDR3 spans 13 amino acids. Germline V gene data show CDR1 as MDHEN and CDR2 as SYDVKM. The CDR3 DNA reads TGTGCCAGCAGGCGGACAGTTGAGGACATTCAGTACTTC. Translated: CASRRTVEDIQYF.

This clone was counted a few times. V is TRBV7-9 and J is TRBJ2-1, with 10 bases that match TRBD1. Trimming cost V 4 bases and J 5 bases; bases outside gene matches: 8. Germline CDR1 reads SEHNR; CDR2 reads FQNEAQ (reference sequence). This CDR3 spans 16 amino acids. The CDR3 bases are TGTGCCAGCAGCTGGCCCGGGACAGGGGAAAACAATGAGCAGTTCTTC. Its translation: CASSWPGTGENNEQFF.

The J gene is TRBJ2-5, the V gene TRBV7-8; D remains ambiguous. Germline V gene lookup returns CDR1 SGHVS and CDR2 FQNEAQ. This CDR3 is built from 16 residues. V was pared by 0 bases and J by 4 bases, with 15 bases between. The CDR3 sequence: CASSLAIKPFGETQYF. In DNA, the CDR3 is TGTGCCAGCAGCTTAGCGATTAAACCTTTCGGAGAGACCCAGTACTTC. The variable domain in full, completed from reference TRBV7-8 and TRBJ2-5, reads GAGVSQSPRYKVAKRGQDVALRCDPISGHVSLFWYQQALGQGPEFLTYFQNEAQLDKSGLPSDRFFAERPEGSVSTLKIQRTQQEDSAVYLCASSLAIKPFGETQYFGPGTRLLVL.

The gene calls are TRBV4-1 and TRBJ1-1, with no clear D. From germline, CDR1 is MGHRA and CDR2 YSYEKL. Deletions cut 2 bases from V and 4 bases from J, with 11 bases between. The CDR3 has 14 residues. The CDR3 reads CASSQLPRSTEAFF. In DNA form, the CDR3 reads TGCGCCAGCAGCCAACTTCCCCGAAGCACTGAAGCTTTCTTT.

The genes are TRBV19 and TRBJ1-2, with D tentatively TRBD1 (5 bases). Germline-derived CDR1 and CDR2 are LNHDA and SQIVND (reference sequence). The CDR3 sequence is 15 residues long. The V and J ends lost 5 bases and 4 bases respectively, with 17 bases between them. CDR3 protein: CASSADPRVFYGYTF. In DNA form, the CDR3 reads TGTGCCAGTAGTGCAGACCCCAGGGTTTTCTATGGCTACACCTTC.

The CDR3 sequence is CASSYLGEGYEQYF. DNA of the CDR3: TGTGCCAGCAGTTACTTGGGGGAGGGCTACGAGCAGTACTTC. The chain has TRBV6-5 and TRBJ2-7; the match to TRBD2 covers 7 bases. J was trimmed by 3 bases and V by 1 base; bases with no gene match: 3. This CDR3 region has 14 residues. Germline V CDR1 and CDR2: MNHEY, SVGAGI.

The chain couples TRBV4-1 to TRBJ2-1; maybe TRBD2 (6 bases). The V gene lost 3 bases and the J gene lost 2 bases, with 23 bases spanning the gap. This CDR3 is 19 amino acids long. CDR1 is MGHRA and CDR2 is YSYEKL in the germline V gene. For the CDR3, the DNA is TGCGCCAGCAGCCACCACCCGTTAGCCGGGACTCTGACCTACAATGAGCAGTTCTTC. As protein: CASSHHPLAGTLTYNEQFF.

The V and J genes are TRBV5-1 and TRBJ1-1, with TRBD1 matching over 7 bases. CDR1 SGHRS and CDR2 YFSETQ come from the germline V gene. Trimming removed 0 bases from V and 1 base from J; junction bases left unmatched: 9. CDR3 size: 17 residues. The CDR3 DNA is TGCGCCAGCAGCTTGGTAAGGGGGGGACAGCGGAACACTGAAGCTTTCTTT. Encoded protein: CASSLVRGGQRNTEAFF.

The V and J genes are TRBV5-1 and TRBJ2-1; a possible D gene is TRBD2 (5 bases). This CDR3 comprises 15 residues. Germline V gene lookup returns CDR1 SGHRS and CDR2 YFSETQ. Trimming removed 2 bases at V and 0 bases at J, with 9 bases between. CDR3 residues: CASSLSGSSYNEQFF. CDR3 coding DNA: TGCGCCAGCAGCTTAAGCGGTAGCTCCTACAATGAGCAGTTCTTC.

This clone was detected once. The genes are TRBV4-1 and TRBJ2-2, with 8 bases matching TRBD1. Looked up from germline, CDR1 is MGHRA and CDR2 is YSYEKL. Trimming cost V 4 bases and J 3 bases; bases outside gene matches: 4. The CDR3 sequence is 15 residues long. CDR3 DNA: TGCGCCAGCAGCCGGGGACAGGACTACACCGGGGAGCTGTTTTTT. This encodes CASSRGQDYTGELFF.

CDR3 region: CAISEGLALNEQFF. The CDR3 DNA is TGTGCCATCAGTGAGGGACTAGCGCTCAATGAGCAGTTCTTC. This rearrangement joins TRBV10-3 to TRBJ2-1; TRBD2 aligns across 9 bases. V lost 2 bases and J lost 6; bases outside the gene matches: 2. CDR3 length equals 14 residues. CDR1 and CDR2 (germline): ENHRY, SYGVKD.

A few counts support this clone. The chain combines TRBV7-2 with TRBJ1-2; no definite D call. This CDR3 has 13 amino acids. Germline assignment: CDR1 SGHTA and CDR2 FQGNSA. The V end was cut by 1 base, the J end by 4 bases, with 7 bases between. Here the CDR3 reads CASSLDGGYGYTF. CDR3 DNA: TGTGCCAGCAGCTTAGACGGCGGCTATGGCTACACCTTC.

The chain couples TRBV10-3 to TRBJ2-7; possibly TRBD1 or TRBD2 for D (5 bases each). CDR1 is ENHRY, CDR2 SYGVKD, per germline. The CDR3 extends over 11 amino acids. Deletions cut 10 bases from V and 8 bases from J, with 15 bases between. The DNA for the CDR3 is TGTGCCACCCGGGACCATTTACAGCAGTACTTC. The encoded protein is CATRDHLQQYF.

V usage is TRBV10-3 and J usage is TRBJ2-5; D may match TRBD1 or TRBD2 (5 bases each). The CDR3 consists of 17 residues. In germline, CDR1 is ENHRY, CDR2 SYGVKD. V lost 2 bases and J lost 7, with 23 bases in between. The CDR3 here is CAISEITGTKRRGTQYF. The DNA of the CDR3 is TGTGCCATCAGTGAGATCACCGGGACGAAGCGGCGCGGGACCCAGTACTTC.

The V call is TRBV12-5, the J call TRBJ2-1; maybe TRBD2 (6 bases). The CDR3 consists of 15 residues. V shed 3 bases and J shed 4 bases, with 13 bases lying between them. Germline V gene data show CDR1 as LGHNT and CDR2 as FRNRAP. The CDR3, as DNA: TGTGCTAGTGGTTTAGGTGCACGGGGGTACAATGAGCAGTTCTTC. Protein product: CASGLGARGYNEQFF.

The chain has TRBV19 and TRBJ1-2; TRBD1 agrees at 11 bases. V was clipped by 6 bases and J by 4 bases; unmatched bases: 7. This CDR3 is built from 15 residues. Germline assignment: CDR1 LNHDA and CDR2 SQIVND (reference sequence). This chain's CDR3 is CASSTSDRGLYGYTF. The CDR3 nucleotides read TGTGCCAGTAGCACCTCGGACAGGGGGCTCTATGGCTACACCTTC.

The CDR3 bases are TGTGCCAGCAGCCAAGATGTCGGGACTAGCGGGAGGGCTCGTTGGGAGCAGTACTTC. It is translated as CASSQDVGTSGRARWEQYF. The chain carries TRBV14 and TRBJ2-7; 16 bases line up with TRBD2. Germline values: CDR1 SGHDN, CDR2 FVKESK. J lost 7 bases, V lost 0 bases, and 12 bases had no gene match. CDR3 length equals 19 residues.

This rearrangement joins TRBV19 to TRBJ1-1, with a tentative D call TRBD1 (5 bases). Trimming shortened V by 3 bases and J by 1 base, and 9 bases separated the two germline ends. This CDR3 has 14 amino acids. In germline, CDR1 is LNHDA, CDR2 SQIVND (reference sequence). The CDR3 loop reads CASSIQGPNTEAFF. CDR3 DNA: TGTGCCAGTAGTATCCAGGGACCGAACACTGAAGCTTTCTTT.

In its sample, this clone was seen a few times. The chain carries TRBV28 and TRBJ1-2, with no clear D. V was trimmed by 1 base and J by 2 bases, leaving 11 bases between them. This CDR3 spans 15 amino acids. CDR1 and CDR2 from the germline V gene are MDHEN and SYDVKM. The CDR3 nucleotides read TGTGCCAGCAGTTTATTTTCAGGAGGGAACTATGGCTACACCTTC. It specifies CASSLFSGGNYGYTF.

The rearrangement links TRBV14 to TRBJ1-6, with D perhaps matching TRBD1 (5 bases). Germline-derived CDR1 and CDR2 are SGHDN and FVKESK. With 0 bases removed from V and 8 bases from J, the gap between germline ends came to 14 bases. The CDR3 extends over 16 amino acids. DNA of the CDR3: TGTGCCAGCAGCCAAGATTTTGACACGGGGGATTCACCCCTCCACTTT. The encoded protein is CASSQDFDTGDSPLHF.

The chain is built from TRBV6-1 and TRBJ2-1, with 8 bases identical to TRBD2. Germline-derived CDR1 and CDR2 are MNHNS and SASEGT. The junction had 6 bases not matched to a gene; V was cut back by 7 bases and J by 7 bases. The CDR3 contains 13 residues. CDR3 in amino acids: CASKTSGQNEQFF. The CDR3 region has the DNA TGTGCCAGCAAAACTAGCGGACAAAATGAGCAGTTCTTC.

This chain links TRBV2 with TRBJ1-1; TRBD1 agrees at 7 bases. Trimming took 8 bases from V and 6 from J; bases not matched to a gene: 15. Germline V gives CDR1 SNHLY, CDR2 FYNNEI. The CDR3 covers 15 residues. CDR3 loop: CASEVGLTGRPEAFF. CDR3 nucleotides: TGTGCCAGCGAGGTAGGGCTGACAGGGCGGCCTGAAGCTTTCTTT.

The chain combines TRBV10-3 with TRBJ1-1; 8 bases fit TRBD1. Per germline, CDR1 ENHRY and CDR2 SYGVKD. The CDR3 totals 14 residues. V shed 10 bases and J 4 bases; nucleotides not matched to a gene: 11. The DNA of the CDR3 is TGTGCCAGCAGGGGTGCAGGGGGCAGCACTGAAGCTTTCTTT. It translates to CASRGAGGSTEAFF.

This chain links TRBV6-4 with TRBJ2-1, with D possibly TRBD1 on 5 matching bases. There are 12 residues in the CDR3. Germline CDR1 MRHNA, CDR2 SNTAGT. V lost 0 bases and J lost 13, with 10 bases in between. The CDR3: CASSDSKGPQFF. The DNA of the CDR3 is TGTGCCAGCAGTGACTCGAAGGGGCCCCAGTTCTTC.

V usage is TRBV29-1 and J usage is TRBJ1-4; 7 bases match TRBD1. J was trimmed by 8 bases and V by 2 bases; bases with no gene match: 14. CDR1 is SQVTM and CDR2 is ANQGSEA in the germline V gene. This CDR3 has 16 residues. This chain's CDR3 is CSVESTGEGGREKLFF. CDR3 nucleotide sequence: TGCAGCGTTGAATCAACAGGGGAGGGGGGACGAGAAAAACTGTTTTTT.

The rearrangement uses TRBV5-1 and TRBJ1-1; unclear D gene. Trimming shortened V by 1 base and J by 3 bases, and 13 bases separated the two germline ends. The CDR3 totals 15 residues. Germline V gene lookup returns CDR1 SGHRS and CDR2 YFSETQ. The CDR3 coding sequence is TGCGCCAGCAGCTTGCTCCCGGCCGGGGACACTGAAGCTTTCTTT. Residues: CASSLLPAGDTEAFF.

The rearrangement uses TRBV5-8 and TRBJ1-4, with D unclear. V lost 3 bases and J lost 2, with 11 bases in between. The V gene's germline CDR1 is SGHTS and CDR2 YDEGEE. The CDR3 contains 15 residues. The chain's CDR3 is CASSYVPGTNEKLFF. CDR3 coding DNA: TGTGCCAGCAGCTACGTCCCTGGGACTAATGAAAAACTGTTTTTT.

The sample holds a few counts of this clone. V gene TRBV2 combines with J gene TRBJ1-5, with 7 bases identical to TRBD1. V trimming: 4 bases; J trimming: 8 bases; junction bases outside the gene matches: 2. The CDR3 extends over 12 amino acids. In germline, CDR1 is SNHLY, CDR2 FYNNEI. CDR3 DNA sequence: TGTGCCAGCAGTGGCAGGGGGGAGCCCCAGCATTTT. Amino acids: CASSGRGEPQHF.